This TCR beta chain is from a study of cytomegalovirus exposure and HLA in healthy donors. The CDR3 has 14 residues. V shed 5 bases, J shed 4 bases, and the junction held 5 bases outside the gene matches. Germline CDR1 is SEHNR and CDR2 is FQNEAQ (reference sequence). Primers included in the PCR were 60 Vbeta and 13 Jbeta primers. Sequencing used immunoSEQ multiplex PCR; TCRdb keeps in-frame clones, though not all of them. The profile covers about 140,000 clones, with 60% to 80% appearing a single time and approximately 15% taken by the ten largest. Study results and limitations: TCR beta V- and J-gene trimming, according to a later analysis, was linked to a missense DCLRE1C variant.

All the people who gave samples were healthy bone marrow donors. Of note for this clone: Antigen specificity is unknown.

The clonotype originates from a woman aged 40 to 50 in good health and CMV-seronegative. The genes are TRBV7-9 and TRBJ2-5; 9 positions match TRBD1. The sample consisted of PBMCs. This CDR3 reads CASSRPTGGETQYF. CDR3 nucleotides: TGTGCCAGCAGCCGTCCGACAGGGGGAGAGACCCAGTACTTC. The whole variable domain, remainder taken from reference TRBV7-9 and TRBJ2-5, is DTGVSQNPRHKITKRGQNVTFRCDPISEHNRLYWYRQTLGQGPEFLTYFQNEAQLEKSRLLSDRFSAERPKGSFSTLEIQRTEQGDSAMYLCASSRPTGGETQYFGPGTRLLVL.